This T cell receptor beta chain was recorded in a study of blood T cell repertoires in COVID-19. In the study overall: Acute-phase and convalescent COVID-19 samples originated in the United States, Italy and Spain. T cells, B-cell-depleted T cells, or PBMCs provided the cDNA or gDNA that served as material.

Followed over time, Seattle patients had been enrolled while infection was active. This CDR3 region has 14 residues. V lost 1 base to trimming and J lost 7 bases, with 10 bases between them. Germline CDR1 is MDHEN and CDR2 is SYDVKM. Generated by immunoSEQ multiplex PCR, the TCRdb table keeps only in-frame clones and is missing some. This table has about 160,000 clones, roughly 90% appearing once. The sample was peripheral blood. The clonotype originates from a man aged 30-40 years with COVID-19, enrolled during active disease. This sequence joins TRBV28 and TRBJ1-4; D is unclear. Written as DNA, the CDR3 is TGTGCCAGCAGTTTATTGGAGGGAGGTGAAAAACTGTTTTTT. It translates to CASSLLEGGEKLFF.